This TCR beta chain is drawn from a study of identical twins. MiXCR was run by TCRdb on the 5' RACE reads, yielding one entry per CDR3 protein. Of 450,000 to 600,000 distinct CDR3 sequences listed, 20% to 25% were seen once; the top ten hold 0.48%. V lost 10 bases, J lost 3 bases, and 11 bases stayed unmatched. Looked up from germline, CDR1 is ENHRY and CDR2 is SYGVKD. This CDR3 contains 14 residues. This clonotype was picked up a small number of times. The sample was also linked to a second study, of yellow fever vaccine responses in identical twins.

The receptor was isolated from a woman under 30 in good health. The J gene is TRBJ1-1, the V gene TRBV10-3; 7 bases are shared with TRBD1. The specimen sequenced was CD4+ T cells sorted from blood. The CDR3 sequence: CASLSRGSDTEAFF. As DNA, the CDR3 is TGTGCCAGCCTTTCCAGGGGGTCGGACACTGAAGCTTTCTTT.